The 17 T cell receptor beta chains in this list originate from one sample, sequenced in a study of blood T cell repertoires in COVID-19. Profiling relied on immunoSEQ multiplex PCR, and the TCRdb table lists in-frame clones only, not all of them. The table records some 200,000 clones, roughly nine tenths of them present only once. The sample was PBMCs or T cells enriched from blood (not recorded which). The source of these receptors is a woman aged 50 to 60 in a cohort exposed to, infected with or recovered from COVID-19 (not recorded which).

The gene calls are TRBV4-1 and TRBJ2-5; TRBD2 is a possible D gene (6 bases). Trimming took off 0 bases at V and 5 bases at J, with 16 bases between the two ends. Germline V CDR1 and CDR2: MGHRA, YSYEKL. The CDR3 runs 16 residues. In nucleotides, the CDR3 is TGCGCCAGCAGCCAAGATTGGAGAGGGGCGGGGGAGACCCAGTACTTC. This encodes CASSQDWRGAGETQYF.

The DNA for the CDR3 is TGCGCCAGCAGCTTTAGCGAAGGGAGGGATGGCTACACCTTC. Its protein is CASSFSEGRDGYTF. The chain joins TRBV5-1 to TRBJ1-2; unclear D gene. Germline V gene lookup returns CDR1 SGHRS and CDR2 YFSETQ. Trimming removed 2 bases from V and 6 bases from J, with 14 bases in between. The CDR3 sequence is 14 residues long.

About this clone: Other DNA sequences of this sample code for an identical CDR3. The chain's CDR3 is CASSLSGNTGELFF. CDR3 in DNA: TGCGCCAGCAGCTTGTCAGGGAACACCGGGGAGCTGTTTTTT. The rearrangement links TRBV5-1 to TRBJ2-2; D ambiguous. CDR1 is SGHRS and CDR2 is YFSETQ in the germline V gene. The CDR3 length is 14 residues. Deletions cut 1 base from V and 1 base from J, with 5 bases between.

The chain uses TRBV6-1 and TRBJ1-1, with no clear D. V was trimmed by 0 bases and J by 3 bases, leaving 8 bases between them. The CDR3 covers 14 residues. Germline V gene sequence: CDR1 MNHNS, CDR2 SASEGT. CDR3 residues: CASSEAAVYTEAFF. CDR3 DNA sequence: TGTGCCAGCAGTGAAGCTGCAGTGTACACTGAAGCTTTCTTT.

The J gene is TRBJ2-5, the V gene TRBV5-1, with unresolved D. There are 14 residues in the CDR3. Germline loops: CDR1 SGHRS, CDR2 YFSETQ. The ends were cut back, 0 bases at V and 5 bases at J, with 11 bases in the middle. CDR3 coding DNA: TGCGCCAGCAGCTTGGCCTCTAGGTCGGAGACCCAGTACTTC. As protein: CASSLASRSETQYF.

This clone has just a few counts. The rearrangement links TRBV19 to TRBJ1-5; the D gene is possibly TRBD1 (6 bases). Trimming removed 6 bases from V and 5 bases from J, with 23 bases in between. Germline-derived CDR1 and CDR2 are LNHDA and SQIVND (reference sequence). CDR3 length: 17 residues. The CDR3 DNA follows: TGTGCCAGTAGCACTTTGGTGGGGGCCGCCCCTGATCAGCCCCAGCATTTT. This translates into CASSTLVGAAPDQPQHF.

The chain joins TRBV3-1 (or the pseudogene TRBV3-2) to TRBJ1-1, with D possibly TRBD1 on 5 matching bases. From germline, CDR1 is LGHDT and CDR2 YNNKEL (reference sequence). Trimming took off 4 bases at V and 4 bases at J, with 13 bases between the two ends. This CDR3 comprises 14 residues. This chain's CDR3 is CASSLKGFGTEAFF. The CDR3 coding sequence is TGTGCCAGCAGCCTGAAGGGGTTTGGCACTGAAGCTTTCTTT.

On this clone: The junction departs from germline at one end; a sequencing error may be responsible. In DNA, the CDR3 is TGTGCCAGCAGCCAAGATATATACGGCGGGCAGGTAGATTTT. This sequence encodes CASSQDIYGGQVDF. This chain uses TRBV14 with TRBJ2-3; D is possibly TRBD2 (5 bases). Germline V gives CDR1 SGHDN, CDR2 FVKESK. This CDR3 contains 14 residues.

This chain links TRBV6-5 with TRBJ2-7; TRBD2 agrees at 10 bases. CDR1 MNHEY and CDR2 SVGAGI come from the germline V gene. V shed 5 bases and J 3 bases; nucleotides not matched to a gene: 7. The CDR3 is 15 residues long. The CDR3 DNA sequence: TGTGCCAGCAGTAGTCAAAGGACTAGCGGCTACGAGCAGTACTTC. Protein: CASSSQRTSGYEQYF.

The chain is built from TRBV4-3 and TRBJ1-6, with D possibly TRBD1 on 5 matching bases. Germline V gene sequence: CDR1 LGHNA, CDR2 YSLEER. The CDR3 is 15 amino acids. V lost 0 bases, J lost 8 bases, and 11 bases lay in between. DNA of the CDR3: TGCGCCAGCAGCCAAGATACCGGGGGAGATTCACCCCTCCACTTT. Its protein product is CASSQDTGGDSPLHF.

The V call is TRBV19, the J call TRBJ1-1; 9 bases fit TRBD1. Germline V gene data show CDR1 as LNHDA and CDR2 as SQIVND (reference sequence). J was trimmed by 2 bases and V by 3 bases; bases with no gene match: 7. This CDR3 is 16 amino acids long. CDR3: CASSILMGQGNTEAFF. CDR3 bases: TGTGCCAGTAGTATTCTTATGGGACAGGGAAACACTGAAGCTTTCTTT.

This clone was counted between two and nine times. This chain joins TRBV7-8 and TRBJ2-7, with 11 nucleotides matching TRBD2. Germline V gene sequence: CDR1 SGHVS, CDR2 FQNEAQ. The CDR3 has 13 amino acids. Losses at the gene ends were 4 bases for V and 4 bases for J; bases not matched to a gene: 0. The CDR3 loop reads CASSWTSGYEQYF. In DNA, the CDR3 is TGTGCCAGCAGCTGGACTAGCGGGTACGAGCAGTACTTC.

The chain carries TRBV4-3 and TRBJ2-5; 12 bases map to TRBD2. CDR1 and CDR2 (germline): LGHNA, YSLEER. Trimming took 1 base from V and 5 from J; bases not matched to a gene: 8. This CDR3 is built from 17 residues. CDR3 DNA: TGCGCCAGCAGCCAAGGGGCTAGCGGGGGGGACATGGAGACCCAGTACTTC. Its protein product is CASSQGASGGDMETQYF.

V and J are TRBV5-1 and TRBJ1-6; TRBD1 might be the D (6 bases). V lost 1 base, J lost 5 bases, and 13 bases lay in between. Germline V gives CDR1 SGHRS, CDR2 YFSETQ. The length of the CDR3 is 16 residues. CDR3: CASSLFSDRDNSPLHF. CDR3 bases: TGCGCCAGCAGCTTGTTTTCGGACAGAGATAATTCACCCCTCCACTTT.

The chain is built from TRBV5-1 and TRBJ2-2; the D is unclear. Trimming removed 1 base at V and 7 bases at J, with 11 bases between. CDR1 and CDR2 from the germline V gene are SGHRS and YFSETQ. The CDR3 has 14 amino acids. The chain's CDR3 is CASSLYPTGGELFF. Here the CDR3 DNA reads TGCGCCAGCAGCTTGTATCCGACTGGCGGGGAGCTGTTTTTT.

The chain carries TRBV7-8 and TRBJ2-7; a possible D gene is TRBD2 (5 bases). Germline loops: CDR1 SGHVS, CDR2 FQNEAQ. This CDR3 contains 18 residues. The V and J ends lost 0 bases and 2 bases respectively, with 20 bases between them. CDR3 bases: TGTGCCAGCAGCTTAGCGGCCCCCGGGGTAGGGTTCCCCTACGAGCAGTACTTC. It encodes CASSLAAPGVGFPYEQYF. The full variable domain, in which reference TRBV7-8 and TRBJ2-7 provide the parts outside the CDR3, is GAGVSQSPRYKVAKRGQDVALRCDPISGHVSLFWYQQALGQGPEFLTYFQNEAQLDKSGLPSDRFFAERPEGSVSTLKIQRTQQEDSAVYLCASSLAAPGVGFPYEQYFGPGTRLTVT.

In its sample, this clone was seen once. The chain links TRBV27 to TRBJ1-2; the match to TRBD1 covers 9 bases. Germline V gene sequence: CDR1 MNHEY, CDR2 SMNVEV (reference sequence). J was trimmed by 6 bases and V by 8 bases; bases with no gene match: 16. The CDR3 consists of 16 residues. DNA for the CDR3: TGTGCCAGCCGGACGACAGGGGGATGGAACATGGATGGCTACACCTTC. This encodes CASRTTGGWNMDGYTF.